What follows describes a single T cell receptor beta chain. Its antigen is not known. PCR primers comprised 60 Vbeta and 13 Jbeta primers. The table came from immunoSEQ multiplex PCR; TCRdb's copy has only in-frame clones and leaves some out. The table shows over 100,000 clones, with 81% occurring only once. These data come from a study of cytomegalovirus exposure and HLA in healthy donors. Study observations and caveats: Among CMV-associated TCR beta chains, most appeared HLA-restricted in a later analysis. Most TCR sequences were rare, but some public TCRs occurred in many donors. In most subjects, TCR beta sequences reportedly gave accurate predictions of HLA-A and HLA-B alleles. In a later analysis, TCR association rates varied by HLA locus: DRB1 most, HLA-C fewest.

The receptor was isolated from a woman aged 25 to 39 in good health and CMV-seronegative. Specimen: PBMCs.

CDR3 nucleotides: TGTGCCAGCAGCGTAGCAGGGTTGAACACTGAAGCTTTCTTT. It yields the protein CASSVAGLNTEAFF. The chain uses TRBV9 and TRBJ1-1; the D gene is possibly TRBD1 (5 bases). From germline, CDR1 is SGDLS and CDR2 YYNGEE. The CDR3 is made up of 14 amino acids. Trimming took off 0 bases at V and 0 bases at J, with 6 bases between the two ends.